The clone carrying this T cell receptor beta chain occurred many times. Its antigen is undetermined. This entry is derived from a study of T-cell reconstitution after alpha-beta-depleted transplantation in children. The CDR3 is 14 residues long. V was pared by 5 bases and J by 0 bases, with 10 bases between. Unique molecular identifiers featured in how the TCRbeta library was prepared. TCRdb re-called the PCR reads through MiXCR, storing one row per CDR3 protein. The sample includes about 160,000 distinct CDR3 sequences, more than 9.5% of them seen just once. The study, taken as a whole, reports: Two months or so post-transplant, alpha-beta T cells reportedly derived from several hundred expanded graft clones. Where some patients showed high TCRbeta diversity at day 60, it came from recipient T cells and thymic progenitors that had survived.

Source: PBMCs, taken before TCRalphabeta/CD19-depleted stem cell transplant. The gene calls are TRBV12-3 or TRBV12-4 and TRBJ1-2; D remains ambiguous. The sequence came from a boy aged 2 to 9 with acute myeloid leukemia, due to receive a stem cell transplant. The DNA for the CDR3 is TGTGCCAGCAGTGTACAGATCACTAACTATGGCTACACCTTC. Amino acid sequence: CASSVQITNYGYTF.